The next 8 T cell receptor beta chains were all read from a single sample in a study of blood T cell repertoires in COVID-19. Repertoires were generated with immunoSEQ multiplex PCR, while TCRdb's copy carries only in-frame clones and drops some. The sample comprises about 340,000 clones, 88% of which are singletons, and about 7% rests with the top ten. The sample taken for sequencing was peripheral blood. These receptor sequences come from a woman in her seventies with COVID-19, enrolled during active disease.

The chain is built from TRBV7-3 and TRBJ2-5, with 8 bases matching TRBD1. The germline V gene encodes CDR1 SGHTA and CDR2 FQGTGA. J lost 5 bases, V lost 3 bases, and 5 bases had no gene match. The CDR3 has 14 residues. This CDR3 is CASSFGTGRETQYF. CDR3 DNA: TGTGCCAGCAGCTTCGGGACAGGCCGGGAGACCCAGTACTTC.

This chain joins TRBV7-9 and TRBJ2-2; a weak D match, TRBD2 (7 bases). V lost 3 bases, J lost 5 bases, and 19 bases lay in between. The germline V gene has CDR1 SEHNR and CDR2 FQNEAQ (reference sequence). The CDR3 totals 17 residues. CDR3: CASSLRPPGGTTGELFF. In DNA, the CDR3 is TGTGCCAGCAGCTTGAGGCCCCCGGGGGGCACAACCGGGGAGCTGTTTTTT.

CDR3 residues: CASSATSGGYEQYF. The CDR3 bases are TGTGCCAGCAGTGCGACTAGCGGGGGGTACGAGCAGTACTTC. The J gene is TRBJ2-7, the V gene TRBV28; 13 bases are a match to TRBD2. CDR1 and CDR2 from the germline V gene are MDHEN and SYDVKM. The J segment lost 4 bases and the V segment lost 5 bases, leaving 2 bases of the junction unmatched. The CDR3 has 14 amino acids.

This chain links TRBV14 with TRBJ2-5; 10 bases align to TRBD2. After removal of 0 bases from V and 3 bases from J, the junction contained 4 bases not matched to a gene. The CDR3 is 16 residues long. Germline V gives CDR1 SGHDN, CDR2 FVKESK. The CDR3 loop is CASSQDQRGGEETQYF. The CDR3 nucleotides read TGTGCCAGCAGCCAAGATCAGCGGGGGGGAGAAGAGACCCAGTACTTC.

CDR3 coding DNA: TGTGCCAGCAGCCGCCCAAACAGAGATGAAGCTTTCTTT. As protein: CASSRPNRDEAFF. The gene calls are TRBV6-5 and TRBJ1-1; D ambiguous. Trimming cost V 6 bases and J 7 bases, with 15 bases left between them. Germline V gene lookup returns CDR1 MNHEY and CDR2 SVGAGI. The CDR3 has 13 residues.

The genes are TRBV6-1 and TRBJ2-7; D uncertain. The CDR3 runs to 13 residues. The germline V gene encodes CDR1 MNHNS and CDR2 SASEGT. Trimming cost V 1 base and J 2 bases, with 6 bases left between them. Here the CDR3 reads CASSEGEAYEQYF. In DNA, the CDR3 is TGTGCCAGCAGTGAAGGAGAGGCCTACGAGCAGTACTTC.

The chain carries TRBV27 and TRBJ2-1; TRBD2 agrees at 14 bases. Trimming removed 2 bases from V and 7 bases from J; junction bases left unmatched: 4. The CDR3 covers 16 residues. The V gene's germline CDR1 is MNHEY and CDR2 SMNVEV (reference sequence). The CDR3 region has the DNA TGTGCCAGCAGTTTAAGACTAGCGGGGGGGCCTAATGAGCAGTTCTTC. Translating gives CASSLRLAGGPNEQFF.

The V call is TRBV12-5, the J call TRBJ2-7; possible D gene TRBD1, 5 bases. CDR3 length equals 19 residues. Germline V gene sequence: CDR1 LGHNT, CDR2 FRNRAP. Between the trimmed V and J ends, which lost 0 bases and 7 bases, there was a span of 28 bases. The CDR3 here is CASGLVQGRGAGKRGEQYF. The CDR3 DNA follows: TGTGCTAGTGGTTTGGTGCAGGGAAGGGGCGCTGGTAAAAGGGGAGAGCAGTACTTC.